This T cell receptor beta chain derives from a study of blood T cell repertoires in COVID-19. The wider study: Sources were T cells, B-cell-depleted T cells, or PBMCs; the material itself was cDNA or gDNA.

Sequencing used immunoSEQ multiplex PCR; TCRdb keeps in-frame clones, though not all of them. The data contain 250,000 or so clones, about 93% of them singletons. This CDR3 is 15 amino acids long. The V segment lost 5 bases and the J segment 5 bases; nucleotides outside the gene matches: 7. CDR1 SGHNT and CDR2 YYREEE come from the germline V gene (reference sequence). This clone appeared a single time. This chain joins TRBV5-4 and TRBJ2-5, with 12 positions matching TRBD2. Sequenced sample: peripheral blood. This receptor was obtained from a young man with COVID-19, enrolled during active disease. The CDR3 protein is CASSQTSGGYETQYF. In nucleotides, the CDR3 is TGTGCCAGCAGTCAGACTAGCGGGGGCTATGAGACCCAGTACTTC.